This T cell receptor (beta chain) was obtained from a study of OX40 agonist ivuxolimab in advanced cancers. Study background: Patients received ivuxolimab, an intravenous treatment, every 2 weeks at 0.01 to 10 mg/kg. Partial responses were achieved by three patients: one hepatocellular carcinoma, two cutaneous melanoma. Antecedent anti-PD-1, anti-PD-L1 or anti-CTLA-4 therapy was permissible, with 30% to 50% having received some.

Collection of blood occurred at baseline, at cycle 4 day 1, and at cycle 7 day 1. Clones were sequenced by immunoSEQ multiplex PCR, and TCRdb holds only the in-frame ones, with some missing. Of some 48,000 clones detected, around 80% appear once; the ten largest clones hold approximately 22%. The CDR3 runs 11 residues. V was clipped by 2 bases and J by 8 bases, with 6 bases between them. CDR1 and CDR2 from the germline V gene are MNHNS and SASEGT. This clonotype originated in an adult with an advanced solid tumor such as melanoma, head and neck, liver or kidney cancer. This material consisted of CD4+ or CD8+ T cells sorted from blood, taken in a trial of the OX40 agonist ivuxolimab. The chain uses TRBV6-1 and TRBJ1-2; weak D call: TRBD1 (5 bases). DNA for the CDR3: TGTGCCAGCAGTGAAAGGGGAGGCTACACCTTC. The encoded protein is CASSERGGYTF.